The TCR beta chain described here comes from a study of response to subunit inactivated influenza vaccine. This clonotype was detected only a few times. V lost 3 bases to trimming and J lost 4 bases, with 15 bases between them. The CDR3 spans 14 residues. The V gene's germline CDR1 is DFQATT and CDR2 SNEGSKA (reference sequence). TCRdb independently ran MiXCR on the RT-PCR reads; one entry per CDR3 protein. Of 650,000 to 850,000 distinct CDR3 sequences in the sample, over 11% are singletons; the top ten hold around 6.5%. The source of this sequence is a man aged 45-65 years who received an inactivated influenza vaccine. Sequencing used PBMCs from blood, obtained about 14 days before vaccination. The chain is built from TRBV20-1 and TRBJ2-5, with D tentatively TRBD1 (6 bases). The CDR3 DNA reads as TGCAGTGCTAGGCCCGGACAGAGCCTAGAGACCCAGTACTTC. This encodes CSARPGQSLETQYF.